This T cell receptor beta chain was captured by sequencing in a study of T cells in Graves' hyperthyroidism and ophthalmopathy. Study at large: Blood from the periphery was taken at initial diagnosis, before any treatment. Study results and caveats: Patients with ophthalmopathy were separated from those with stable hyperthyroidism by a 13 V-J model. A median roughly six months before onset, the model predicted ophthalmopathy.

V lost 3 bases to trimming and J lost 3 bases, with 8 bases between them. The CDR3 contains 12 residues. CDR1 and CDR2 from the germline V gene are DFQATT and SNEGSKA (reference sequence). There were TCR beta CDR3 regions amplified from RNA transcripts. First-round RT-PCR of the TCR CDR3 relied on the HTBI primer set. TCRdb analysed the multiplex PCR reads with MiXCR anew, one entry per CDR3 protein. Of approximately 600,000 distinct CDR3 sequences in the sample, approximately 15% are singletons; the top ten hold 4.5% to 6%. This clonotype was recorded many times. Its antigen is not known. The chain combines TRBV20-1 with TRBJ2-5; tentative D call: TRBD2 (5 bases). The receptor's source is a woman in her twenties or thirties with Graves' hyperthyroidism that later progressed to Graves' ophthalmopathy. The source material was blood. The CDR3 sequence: CSASYGEETQYF. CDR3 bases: TGCAGTGCTAGTTACGGGGAAGAGACCCAGTACTTC.